The next 26 T cell receptor beta chains were all read from a single sample in a study of shared clonotypes between healthy human individuals. Method: immunoSEQ multiplex PCR; TCRdb's copy keeps in-frame clones and lacks some. Among approximately 480,000 clones listed, about 79% were seen once. The specimen sequenced was PBMCs. The receptors here all came from a woman in her forties in good health. Some clones in this sample may be carry-over from other donors' samples.

V gene TRBV5-1 combines with J gene TRBJ2-1; 7 bases line up with TRBD1. V lost 2 bases and J lost 2; bases outside the gene matches: 4. The germline V gene has CDR1 SGHRS and CDR2 YFSETQ. The CDR3 length is 15 residues. The CDR3 DNA sequence: TGCGCCAGCAGCTTACAGGGGTCCCCCTACAATGAGCAGTTCTTC. Encoded protein: CASSLQGSPYNEQFF.

The V call is TRBV18, the J call TRBJ2-7; D is unresolved. V was trimmed by 4 bases and J by 6 bases, leaving 13 bases between them. Germline CDR1 and CDR2: KGHSH and LQKENI. There are 13 residues in the CDR3. The CDR3 spells CASSQLLMGEQYF. DNA for the CDR3: TGTGCCAGCTCACAGCTACTTATGGGCGAGCAGTACTTC.

The chain recombines TRBV11-3 with TRBJ2-2, with 8 bases matching TRBD2. With V trimmed by 6 bases and J by 1 base, 1 base remained unmatched. Germline CDR1 and CDR2: SGHNT and YENEEA. CDR3 size: 14 residues. The CDR3 DNA sequence: TGTGCCAGCAGAAGCGGGAGGAACACCGGGGAGCTGTTTTTT. This encodes CASRSGRNTGELFF.

The chain couples TRBV18 to TRBJ1-3; TRBD1 might be the D (5 bases). V lost 0 bases and J 3 bases, leaving 9 bases between the germline ends. Germline V gene sequence: CDR1 KGHSH, CDR2 LQKENI. The CDR3 is 15 amino acids. CDR3 sequence reads: CASSPPIRDGNTIYF. CDR3 coding DNA: TGTGCCAGCTCACCACCTATCAGGGATGGAAACACCATATATTTT.

J is TRBJ2-7 and V is TRBV2, with D perhaps TRBD2 (6 bases). Germline V lookup: CDR1 SNHLY, CDR2 FYNNEI. V lost 5 bases and J lost 6, with 11 bases in between. The CDR3 loop spans 12 amino acids. CDR3 region: CASSPQEGEQYF. The CDR3 DNA reads as TGTGCCAGCAGTCCACAGGAGGGCGAGCAGTACTTC.

This chain joins TRBV28 and TRBJ1-5; D is perhaps TRBD1 (5 bases). V shed 3 bases and J shed 0 bases, with 15 bases lying between them. The germline V gene has CDR1 MDHEN and CDR2 SYDVKM. The CDR3 sequence is 17 residues long. The CDR3 spells CASSFWPGSSSNQPQHF. CDR3 nucleotides: TGTGCCAGCAGTTTTTGGCCAGGGAGTTCTAGCAATCAGCCCCAGCATTTT.

The rearrangement links TRBV19 to TRBJ1-3, with D possibly TRBD1 on 5 matching bases. The CDR3 length is 17 residues. The V gene's germline CDR1 is LNHDA and CDR2 SQIVND (reference sequence). V shed 1 base and J shed 0 bases, with 13 bases lying between them. The CDR3 DNA reads as TGTGCCAGTAGTATAGTGAACCGGGGACCCTCTGGAAACACCATATATTTT. It translates to CASSIVNRGPSGNTIYF. The variable domain in full, with the rest retrieved from reference TRBV19 and TRBJ1-3, is DGGITQSPKYLFRKEGQNVTLSCEQNLNHDAMYWYRQDPGQGLRLIYYSQIVNDFQKGDIAEGYSVSREKKESFPLTVTSAQKNPTAFYLCASSIVNRGPSGNTIYFGEGSWLTVV.

V usage is TRBV6-6 and J usage is TRBJ1-3, with D unclear. The CDR3 totals 12 residues. V shed 8 bases and J shed 3 bases, with 8 bases lying between them. The germline V gene encodes CDR1 MNHNY and CDR2 SVGAGI (reference sequence). The CDR3, as DNA: TGTGCCAGCTCGTCAGATGGAAACACCATATATTTT. Protein: CASSSDGNTIYF.

V gene TRBV2 combines with J gene TRBJ1-2; TRBD1 might be the D (5 bases). The V and J ends lost 6 bases and 1 base respectively, with 18 bases between them. The CDR3 is 16 residues long. Germline V gene data show CDR1 as SNHLY and CDR2 as FYNNEI. DNA of the CDR3: TGTGCCAGCAGAGGAAGAGGGACGGAGTTTAACTATGGCTACACCTTC. It codes for CASRGRGTEFNYGYTF.

V gene TRBV30 combines with J gene TRBJ1-5; D remains unclear. The CDR3 is 14 amino acids. Germline assignment: CDR1 GTSNPN and CDR2 SVGIG (reference sequence). V dropped 2 bases and J dropped 0 bases, with 8 bases sitting between them. CDR3 region: CAWSPRRSNQPQHF. The CDR3 coding sequence is TGTGCCTGGAGTCCCCGACGTAGCAATCAGCCCCAGCATTTT. The full variable domain, its missing parts supplied by reference TRBV30 and TRBJ1-5, is SQTIHQWPATLVQPVGSPLSLECTVEGTSNPNLYWYRQAAGRGLQLLFYSVGIGQISSEVPQNLSASRPQDRQFILSSKKLLLSDSGFYLCAWSPRRSNQPQHFGDGTRLSIL.

The chain couples TRBV6-5 to TRBJ1-5; the D gene is possibly TRBD1 (5 bases). V lost 0 bases to trimming and J lost 6 bases, with 9 bases between them. The CDR3 extends over 14 amino acids. CDR1 is MNHEY and CDR2 is SVGAGI in the germline V gene. The CDR3 region is CASSYSTRGQPQHF. The CDR3 DNA follows: TGTGCCAGCAGTTACTCGACTAGGGGTCAGCCCCAGCATTTT.

This clone has ten or more counts. V gene TRBV7-9 combines with J gene TRBJ2-2; D remains unclear. This CDR3 has 10 amino acids. CDR1 is SEHNR and CDR2 is FQNEAQ in the germline V gene (reference sequence). Between the trimmed V and J ends, which lost 10 bases and 3 bases, there was a span of 3 bases. CDR3 bases: TGTGCCAAGGACACCGGGGAGCTGTTTTTT. It codes for CAKDTGELFF.

The chain recombines TRBV2 with TRBJ1-2; the D is unclear. The CDR3 is 11 amino acids. Germline loops: CDR1 SNHLY, CDR2 FYNNEI. Trimming removed 6 bases at V and 3 bases at J, with 5 bases between. The CDR3 DNA follows: TGTGCCAGCAGCGGTCACTATGGCTACACCTTC. It yields the protein CASSGHYGYTF.

The chain joins TRBV7-2 to TRBJ2-7; possibly TRBD2 for D (5 bases). The length of the CDR3 is 15 residues. The V and J ends lost 0 bases and 4 bases respectively, with 13 bases between them. Germline V gives CDR1 SGHTA, CDR2 FQGNSA. This chain's CDR3 is CASSLALLAGYEQYF. In DNA, the CDR3 is TGTGCCAGCAGCTTAGCGCTCCTAGCCGGATACGAGCAGTACTTC. Supplemented by reference TRBV7-2 and TRBJ2-7, the full variable domain reads GAGVSQSPSNKVTEKGKDVELRCDPISGHTALYWYRQSLGQGLEFLIYFQGNSAPDKSGLPSDRFSAERTGGSVSTLTIQRTQQEDSAVYLCASSLALLAGYEQYFGPGTRLTVT.

The chain joins TRBV15 to TRBJ2-3; D uncertain. Germline V lookup: CDR1 LNHNV, CDR2 YYDKDF (reference sequence). The CDR3 covers 13 residues. Trimming cost V 3 bases and J 3 bases, with 7 bases left between them. The CDR3 DNA is TGTGCCACCAGCAGTGCACTTACAGATACGCAGTATTTT. This encodes CATSSALTDTQYF.

In DNA form, the CDR3 reads TGTGCCAGCAGCGCCGCCATGGTCTCCGAAGCTTTCTTT. Its translation: CASSAAMVSEAFF. The chain links TRBV7-9 to TRBJ1-1; D remains ambiguous. CDR1 is SEHNR, CDR2 FQNEAQ, per germline (reference sequence). The length of the CDR3 is 13 residues. Deletions cut 5 bases from V and 8 bases from J, with 15 bases between.

V is TRBV21-1 and J is TRBJ2-7; whether TRBD2, the table's D call, matches the DNA was not checked. TRBV21-1 is a known pseudogene. The CDR3 is 19 residues long. The CDR3 DNA is TGTGCCAGCAGCAAAATCCCACCGGGGAGTAAAAAAGGATCCTACGAGCAGTACTTC. As protein: CASSKIPPGSKKGSYEQYF.

In this sample, this clone turned up once. This rearrangement joins TRBV19 to TRBJ2-6; D gene unclear. Germline V lookup: CDR1 LNHDA, CDR2 SQIVND (reference sequence). This CDR3 contains 15 residues. Trimming removed 1 base from V and 4 bases from J, with 8 bases in between. DNA of the CDR3: TGTGCCAGTAGTATAGTGCCCAACGGGGCCAACGTCCTGACTTTC. Protein product: CASSIVPNGANVLTF.

The chain couples TRBV7-9 to TRBJ1-1; 7 bases agree with TRBD1. Germline assignment: CDR1 SEHNR and CDR2 FQNEAQ (reference sequence). Trimming cost V 4 bases and J 5 bases; bases outside gene matches: 7. The CDR3 is made up of 14 amino acids. In nucleotides, the CDR3 is TGTGCCAGCAGCTCCCCAGGGGGGGGGACTGAAGCTTTCTTT. It yields the protein CASSSPGGGTEAFF.

This chain links TRBV5-4 with TRBJ2-1; 8 bases line up with TRBD2. Trimming took 4 bases from V and 4 from J; bases not matched to a gene: 10. Germline assignment: CDR1 SGHNT and CDR2 YYREEE (reference sequence). The CDR3 length is 16 residues. CDR3 amino acids: CASSPTSGSPYNEQFF. For the CDR3, the DNA is TGTGCCAGCAGCCCCACTAGCGGCTCTCCATACAATGAGCAGTTCTTC.

The chain employs TRBV5-6 and TRBJ1-2, with D uncertain. Trimming stripped 5 bases from V and 8 bases from J, with 19 bases between. The germline CDR1 and CDR2 sequences are SGHDT and YYEEEE. The CDR3 extends over 14 amino acids. CDR3 DNA: TGTGCCAGCAGTATTCGGGATGGGAAACTCGGCTACACCTTC. As protein: CASSIRDGKLGYTF.

CDR3 region: CASSPPRGDEQFF. CDR3 bases: TGTGCCAGCAGCCCACCTCGGGGGGATGAGCAGTTCTTC. The chain employs TRBV7-8 and TRBJ2-1, with TRBD2 matching over 7 bases. The CDR3 is made up of 13 amino acids. The germline V gene encodes CDR1 SGHVS and CDR2 FQNEAQ. With V trimmed by 5 bases and J by 8 bases, 6 bases remained unmatched.

The chain couples TRBV2 to TRBJ2-3, with 11 bases identical to TRBD2. V shed 7 bases, J shed 2 bases, and the junction held 5 bases outside the gene matches. Per germline, CDR1 SNHLY and CDR2 FYNNEI. CDR3 length equals 15 residues. The CDR3 coding sequence is TGTGCCAGCATGGGGACTAGCGGTGACACAGATACGCAGTATTTT. Protein sequence: CASMGTSGDTDTQYF.

The V call is TRBV25-1, the J call TRBJ1-5; D gene ambiguous. The CDR3 runs 12 residues. Per germline, CDR1 MGHDK and CDR2 SYGVNS. V was shortened by 6 bases and J by 0 bases, with 3 bases between the two germline ends. The CDR3 sequence: CASRNSNQPQHF. The DNA for the CDR3 is TGTGCCAGCAGGAATAGCAATCAGCCCCAGCATTTT.

The V gene is TRBV18, the J gene TRBJ2-3; no reliable D call. V lost 0 bases, J lost 2 bases, and 9 bases lay in between. The CDR3 extends over 15 amino acids. Germline CDR1 is KGHSH and CDR2 is LQKENI. The DNA of the CDR3 is TGTGCCAGCTCACCACCATCCAGGTCCACAGATACGCAGTATTTT. This sequence encodes CASSPPSRSTDTQYF.

This clone was found a few times. V gene TRBV4-2 combines with J gene TRBJ2-2, with 9 positions matching TRBD2. Trimming at V came to 8 bases and at J to 5 bases, leaving 6 bases not matched to a gene. CDR1 LGHNA and CDR2 YNFKEQ come from the germline V gene. This CDR3 has 14 amino acids. CDR3 residues: CASGGTSQTGELFF. In DNA form, the CDR3 reads TGTGCCAGCGGTGGGACTAGCCAGACCGGGGAGCTGTTTTTT.